The text below deals with one T cell receptor beta chain. The antigen is not known. This sample is drawn from a study of Graves' ophthalmopathy and Graves' hyperthyroidism. Overall study results and limits: The authors also found most expanded thyroid clonotypes above 0.001 frequency in blood.

RNA transcripts yielded amplified TCR beta CDR3 regions. First-round RT-PCR with HTBI primers preceded a second-round multiplex PCR. TCRdb itself ran the multiplex PCR reads through MiXCR, one entry per CDR3 protein. The table shows roughly 700,000 distinct CDR3 sequences, with about 44% occurring only once. In germline, CDR1 is MNHEY, CDR2 SVGEGT. Trimming pared 5 bases from V and 4 bases from J, leaving 14 bases between. The CDR3 has 14 amino acids. This chain uses TRBV6-2 or TRBV6-3 with TRBJ1-1; D is undetermined. This clonotype was sampled from an adult man with Graves' ophthalmopathy. The sample was peripheral blood. CDR3 residues: CASSRVGKITEAFF. CDR3 nucleotide sequence: TGTGCCAGCAGTAGGGTAGGGAAGATCACTGAAGCTTTCTTT.